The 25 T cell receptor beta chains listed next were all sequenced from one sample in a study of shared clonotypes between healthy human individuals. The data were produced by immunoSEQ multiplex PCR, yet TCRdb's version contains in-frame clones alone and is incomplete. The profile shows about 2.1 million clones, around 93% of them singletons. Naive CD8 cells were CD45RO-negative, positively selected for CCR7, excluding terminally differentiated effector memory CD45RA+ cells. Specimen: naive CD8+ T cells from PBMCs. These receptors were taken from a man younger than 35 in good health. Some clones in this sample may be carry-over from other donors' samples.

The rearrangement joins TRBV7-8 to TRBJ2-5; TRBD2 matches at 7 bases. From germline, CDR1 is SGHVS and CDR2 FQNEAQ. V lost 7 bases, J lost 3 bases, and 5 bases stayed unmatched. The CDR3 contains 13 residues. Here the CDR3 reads CASIVRGEETQYF. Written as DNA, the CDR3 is TGTGCCAGCATTGTCCGGGGGGAAGAGACCCAGTACTTC.

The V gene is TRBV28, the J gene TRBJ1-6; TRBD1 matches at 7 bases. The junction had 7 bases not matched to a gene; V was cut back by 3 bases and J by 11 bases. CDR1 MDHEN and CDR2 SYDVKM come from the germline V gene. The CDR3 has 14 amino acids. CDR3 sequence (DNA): TGTGCCAGCAGTTTGAGGACAGGTCCGACACCCCTCCACTTT. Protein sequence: CASSLRTGPTPLHF.

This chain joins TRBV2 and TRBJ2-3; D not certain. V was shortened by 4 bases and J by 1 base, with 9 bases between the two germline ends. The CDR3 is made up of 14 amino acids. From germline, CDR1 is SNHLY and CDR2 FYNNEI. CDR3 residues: CASSGWAGTDTQYF. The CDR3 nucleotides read TGTGCCAGCAGTGGGTGGGCGGGCACAGATACGCAGTATTTT.

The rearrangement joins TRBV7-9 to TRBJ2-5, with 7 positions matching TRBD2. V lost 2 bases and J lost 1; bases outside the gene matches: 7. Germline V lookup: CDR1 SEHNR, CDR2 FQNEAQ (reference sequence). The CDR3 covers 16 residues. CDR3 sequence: CASSLIRGGFQETQYF. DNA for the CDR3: TGTGCCAGCAGCTTAATTAGGGGAGGGTTCCAAGAGACCCAGTACTTC.

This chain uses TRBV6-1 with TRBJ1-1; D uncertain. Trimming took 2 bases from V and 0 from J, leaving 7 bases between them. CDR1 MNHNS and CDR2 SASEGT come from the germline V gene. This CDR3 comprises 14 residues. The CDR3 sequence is CASSENRLNTEAFF. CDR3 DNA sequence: TGTGCCAGCAGTGAAAACAGATTGAACACTGAAGCTTTCTTT.

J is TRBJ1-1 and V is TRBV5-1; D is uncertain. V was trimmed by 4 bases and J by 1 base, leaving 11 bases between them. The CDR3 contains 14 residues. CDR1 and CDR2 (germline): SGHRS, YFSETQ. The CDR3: CASSPYVQNTEAFF. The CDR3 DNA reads TGCGCCAGCAGCCCTTATGTCCAGAACACTGAAGCTTTCTTT.

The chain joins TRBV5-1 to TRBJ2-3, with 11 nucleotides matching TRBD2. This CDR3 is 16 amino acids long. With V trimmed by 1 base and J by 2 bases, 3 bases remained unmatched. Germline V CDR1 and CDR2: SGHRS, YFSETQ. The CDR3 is CASSLLAGGPTDTQYF. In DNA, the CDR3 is TGCGCCAGCAGCTTGCTAGCGGGAGGCCCCACAGATACGCAGTATTTT.

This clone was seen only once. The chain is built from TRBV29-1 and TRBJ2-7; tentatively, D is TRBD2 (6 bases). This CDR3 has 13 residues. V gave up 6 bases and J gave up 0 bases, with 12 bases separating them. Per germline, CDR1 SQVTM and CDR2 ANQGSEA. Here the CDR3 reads CSVYGRSSYEQYF. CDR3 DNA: TGCAGCGTATACGGGAGATCCTCCTACGAGCAGTACTTC.

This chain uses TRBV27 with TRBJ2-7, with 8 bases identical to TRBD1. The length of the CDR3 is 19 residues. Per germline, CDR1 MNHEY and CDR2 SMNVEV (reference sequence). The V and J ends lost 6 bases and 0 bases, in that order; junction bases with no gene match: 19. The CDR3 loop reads CASRGWRDRSPIFSYEQYF. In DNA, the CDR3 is TGTGCCAGCAGAGGGTGGAGGGACAGGTCCCCAATTTTCTCCTACGAGCAGTACTTC.

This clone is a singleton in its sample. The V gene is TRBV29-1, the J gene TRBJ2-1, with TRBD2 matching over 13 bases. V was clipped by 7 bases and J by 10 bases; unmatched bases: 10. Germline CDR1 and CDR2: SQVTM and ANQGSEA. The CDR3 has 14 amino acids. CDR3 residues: CSAVGLAGAEEQFF. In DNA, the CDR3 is TGCAGCGCCGTCGGACTAGCGGGAGCGGAAGAGCAGTTCTTC.

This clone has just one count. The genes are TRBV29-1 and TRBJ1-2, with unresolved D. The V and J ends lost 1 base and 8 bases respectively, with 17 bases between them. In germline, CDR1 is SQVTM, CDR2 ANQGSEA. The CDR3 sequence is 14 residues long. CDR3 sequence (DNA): TGCAGCGTTGAAGGGGAGGACCGCCTTTGGGGCTACACCTTC. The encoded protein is CSVEGEDRLWGYTF.

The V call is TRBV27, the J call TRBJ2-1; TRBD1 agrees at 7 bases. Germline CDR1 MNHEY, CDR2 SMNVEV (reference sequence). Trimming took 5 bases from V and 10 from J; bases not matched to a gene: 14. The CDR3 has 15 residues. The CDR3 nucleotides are TGTGCCAGCAGTCCCCGGGACAGTGACCCGGGGGAGCAGTTCTTC. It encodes CASSPRDSDPGEQFF.

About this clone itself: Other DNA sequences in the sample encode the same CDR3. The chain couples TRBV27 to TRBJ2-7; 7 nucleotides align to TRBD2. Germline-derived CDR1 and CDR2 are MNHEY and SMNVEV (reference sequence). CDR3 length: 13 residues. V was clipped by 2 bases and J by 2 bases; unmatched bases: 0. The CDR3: CASSLGLAYEQYF. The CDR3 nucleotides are TGTGCCAGCAGTTTAGGACTAGCCTACGAGCAGTACTTC.

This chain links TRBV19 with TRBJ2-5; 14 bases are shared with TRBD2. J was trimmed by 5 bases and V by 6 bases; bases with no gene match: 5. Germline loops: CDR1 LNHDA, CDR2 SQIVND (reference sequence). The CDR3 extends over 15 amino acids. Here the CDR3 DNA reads TGTGCCAGTAGAGATAGGACTAGCGGGAGGGAGACCCAGTACTTC. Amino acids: CASRDRTSGRETQYF.

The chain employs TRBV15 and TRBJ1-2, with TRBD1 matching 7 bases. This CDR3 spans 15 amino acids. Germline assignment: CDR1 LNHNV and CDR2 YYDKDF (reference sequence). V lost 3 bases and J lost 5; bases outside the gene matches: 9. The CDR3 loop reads CATSRGGDSGYGYTF. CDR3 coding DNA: TGTGCCACCAGCAGGGGGGGGGACAGCGGTTATGGCTACACCTTC.

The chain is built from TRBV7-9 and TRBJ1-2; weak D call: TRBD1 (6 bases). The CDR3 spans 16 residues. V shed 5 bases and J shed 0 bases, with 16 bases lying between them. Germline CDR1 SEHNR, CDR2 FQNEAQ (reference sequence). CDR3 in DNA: TGTGCCAGCAGCGTAGAAGGACAGAAAGCTAACTATGGCTACACCTTC. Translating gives CASSVEGQKANYGYTF.

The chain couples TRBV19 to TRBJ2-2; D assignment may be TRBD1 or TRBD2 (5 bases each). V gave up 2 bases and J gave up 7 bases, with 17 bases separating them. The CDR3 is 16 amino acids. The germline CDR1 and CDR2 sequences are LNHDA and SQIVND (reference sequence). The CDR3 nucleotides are TGTGCCAGTAGTATACCATGGGACGCCGCGGGCGGGGAGCTGTTTTTT. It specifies CASSIPWDAAGGELFF.

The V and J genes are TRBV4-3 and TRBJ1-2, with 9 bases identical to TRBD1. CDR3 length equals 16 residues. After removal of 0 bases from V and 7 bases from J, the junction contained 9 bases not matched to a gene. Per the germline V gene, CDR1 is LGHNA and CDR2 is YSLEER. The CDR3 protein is CASSQDTGTGTAGYTF. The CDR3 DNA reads TGCGCCAGCAGCCAAGATACGGGGACAGGGACGGCTGGCTACACCTTC.

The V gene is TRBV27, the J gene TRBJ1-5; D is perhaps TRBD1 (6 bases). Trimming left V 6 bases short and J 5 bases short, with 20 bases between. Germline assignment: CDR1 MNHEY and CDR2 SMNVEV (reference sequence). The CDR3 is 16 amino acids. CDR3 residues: CASSPRGGLPHQPQHF. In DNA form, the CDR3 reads TGTGCCAGCAGCCCCCGGGGGGGGCTCCCCCATCAGCCCCAGCATTTT.

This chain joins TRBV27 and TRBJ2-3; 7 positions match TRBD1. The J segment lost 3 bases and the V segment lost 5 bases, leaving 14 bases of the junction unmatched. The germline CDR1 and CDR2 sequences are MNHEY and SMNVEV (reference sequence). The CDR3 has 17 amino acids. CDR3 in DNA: TGTGCCAGCAGTCCACGGACAGGTGCGCTGTGGACAGATACGCAGTATTTT. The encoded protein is CASSPRTGALWTDTQYF.

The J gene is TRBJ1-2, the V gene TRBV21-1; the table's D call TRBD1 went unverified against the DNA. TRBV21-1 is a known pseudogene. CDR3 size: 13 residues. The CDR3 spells CASSQDRGDGYTF. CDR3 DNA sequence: TGTGCCAGCAGCCAGGACAGGGGTGATGGCTACACCTTC.

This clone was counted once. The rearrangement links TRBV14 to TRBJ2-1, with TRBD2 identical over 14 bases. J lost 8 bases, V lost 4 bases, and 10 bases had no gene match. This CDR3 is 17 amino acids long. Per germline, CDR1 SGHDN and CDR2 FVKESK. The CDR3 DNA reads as TGTGCCAGCAGCCTCCGCCTGGGGACTAGCGGGAGCGATGAGCAGTTCTTC. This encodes CASSLRLGTSGSDEQFF.

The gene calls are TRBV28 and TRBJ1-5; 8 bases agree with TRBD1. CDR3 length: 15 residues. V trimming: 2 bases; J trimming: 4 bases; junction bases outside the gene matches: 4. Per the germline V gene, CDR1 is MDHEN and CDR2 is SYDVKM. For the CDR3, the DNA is TGTGCCAGCAGTTTAACAGGGGGTTCTAATCAGCCCCAGCATTTT. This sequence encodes CASSLTGGSNQPQHF.

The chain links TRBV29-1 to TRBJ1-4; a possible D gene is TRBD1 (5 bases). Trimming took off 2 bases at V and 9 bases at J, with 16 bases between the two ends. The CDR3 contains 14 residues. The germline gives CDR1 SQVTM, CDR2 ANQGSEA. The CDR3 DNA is TGCAGCGTTGAAATCCGGGGAGGGGAACAAAAACTGTTTTTT. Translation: CSVEIRGGEQKLFF.

CDR3 region: CASSYDRGIGEAFF. The CDR3 bases are TGCGCCAGCAGCTATGACAGGGGCATTGGTGAAGCTTTCTTT. This rearrangement joins TRBV5-1 to TRBJ1-1; TRBD1 aligns across 8 bases. This CDR3 contains 14 residues. The V gene's germline CDR1 is SGHRS and CDR2 YFSETQ. J was trimmed by 7 bases and V by 3 bases; bases with no gene match: 8.